This T cell receptor beta chain is from a study of T cells after yellow fever vaccination. Study-level findings and limits: Reappearing after the booster were most of the clones from primary vaccination (96% CD4, 88% CD8).

This clonotype was picked up many times. Its antigen is currently unknown. MiXCR, run by TCRdb on the 5' RACE reads, gives a single entry per CDR3 protein. Of some 63,000 distinct CDR3 sequences in the sample, 6.5% to 8% were seen once. The CDR3 spans 14 residues. V shed 5 bases, J shed 0 bases, and the junction held 5 bases outside the gene matches. Looked up from germline, CDR1 is SGHRS and CDR2 is YFSETQ. The rearrangement links TRBV5-1 to TRBJ2-7; 7 bases match TRBD2. The source material was CD8+ T cells sorted from PBMCs, sampled 15 days after the yellow fever booster vaccination. The receptor comes from a man aged 30 to 39 who received the YFV17D yellow fever vaccine. CDR3 bases: TGCGCCAGCAGGGATAGCGGGTTCTCCTACGAGCAGTACTTC. This translates into CASRDSGFSYEQYF.